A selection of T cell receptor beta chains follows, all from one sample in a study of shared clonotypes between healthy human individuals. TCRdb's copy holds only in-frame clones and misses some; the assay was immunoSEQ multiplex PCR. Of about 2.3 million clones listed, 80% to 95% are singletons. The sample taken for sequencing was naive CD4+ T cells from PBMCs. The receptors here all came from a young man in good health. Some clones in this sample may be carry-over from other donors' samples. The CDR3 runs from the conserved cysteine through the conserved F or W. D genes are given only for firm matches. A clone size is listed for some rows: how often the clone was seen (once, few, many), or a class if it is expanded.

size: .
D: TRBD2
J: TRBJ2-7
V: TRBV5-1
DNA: TGCGCCAGCAGCACCTCGGGGGGTGTAGTCTACGAGCAGTACTTC
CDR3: CASSTSGGVVYEQYF

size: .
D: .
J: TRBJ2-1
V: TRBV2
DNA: TGTGCCAGCAGCCTGCACCGGGACGGTAATGAGCAGTTCTTC
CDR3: CASSLHRDGNEQFF

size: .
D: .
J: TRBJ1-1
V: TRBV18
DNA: TGTGCCAGCTCACCACAAGGGAAGGGAATTGAAGCTTTCTTT
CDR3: CASSPQGKGIEAFF

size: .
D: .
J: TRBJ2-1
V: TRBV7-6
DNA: TGTGCCAGCAGCTTAGGACCCACTATGGGCGAGGGAAGCTCCTACAATGAGCAGTTCTTC
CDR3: CASSLGPTMGEGSSYNEQFF

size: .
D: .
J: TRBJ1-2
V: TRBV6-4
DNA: TGTGCCAGCAGTAGAAGAGGGGCAGGCAGTGGCTACACCTTC
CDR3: CASSRRGAGSGYTF

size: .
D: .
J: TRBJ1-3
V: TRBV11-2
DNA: TGTGCCAGCAGCTTAGTGTCAGGGAGAGGAAACACCATATATTTT
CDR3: CASSLVSGRGNTIYF

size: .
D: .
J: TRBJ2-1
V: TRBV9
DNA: TGTGCCAGCAGCGTAGCGGCGGGTGGCTCCTACAATGAGCAGTTCTTC
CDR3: CASSVAAGGSYNEQFF

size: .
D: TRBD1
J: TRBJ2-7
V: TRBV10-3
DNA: TGTGCCATTAGAGGACAGGGCTTATCCTACGAGCAGTACTTC
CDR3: CAIRGQGLSYEQYF

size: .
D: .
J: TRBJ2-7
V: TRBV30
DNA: TGTGCCTGGGCGTGGCGGGGACGTTACGAGCAGTACTTC
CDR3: CAWAWRGRYEQYF

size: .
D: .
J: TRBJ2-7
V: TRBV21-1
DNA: TGTGCCAGCAGCTGTCATGACGGAGGGCCGGGCGAGCAGTACTTC
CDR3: CASSCHDGGPGEQYF

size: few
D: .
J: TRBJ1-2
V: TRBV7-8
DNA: TGTGCCAGCAGCTTAAATCGGGACGAGGGCTACACCTTC
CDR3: CASSLNRDEGYTF

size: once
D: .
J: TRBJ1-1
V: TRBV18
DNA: TGTGCCAGCTCACCACGGTCCGGGGCGGACACTGAAGCTTTCTTT
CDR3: CASSPRSGADTEAFF

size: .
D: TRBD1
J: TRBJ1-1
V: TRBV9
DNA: TGTGCCAGCAGCCCCCGGGGACAGATAAACACTGAAGCTTTCTTT
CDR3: CASSPRGQINTEAFF

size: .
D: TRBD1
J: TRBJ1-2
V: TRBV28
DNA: TGTGCCAGCAGTCAGGGACAGGCACACGGAGGTGGCTACACCTTC
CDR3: CASSQGQAHGGGYTF

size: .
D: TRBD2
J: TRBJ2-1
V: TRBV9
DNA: TGTGCCAGCAGCGGGACTAGCGGGAGTGATGAGCAGTTCTTC
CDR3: CASSGTSGSDEQFF

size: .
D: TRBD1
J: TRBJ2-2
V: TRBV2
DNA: TGTGCCAGCCGGGACAGGGGAACCGGGGAGCTGTTTTTT
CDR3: CASRDRGTGELFF

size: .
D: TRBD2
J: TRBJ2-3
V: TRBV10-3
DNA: TGTGCCAGACGGGAGGTAATCACAGATACGCAGTATTTT
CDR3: CARREVITDTQYF

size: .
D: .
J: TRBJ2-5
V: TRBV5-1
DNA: TGCGCCAGCAGCTTCTTTGGGAGTCGAGGGGGAGAGACCCAGTACTTC
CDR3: CASSFFGSRGGETQYF

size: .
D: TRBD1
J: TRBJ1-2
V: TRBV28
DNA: TGTGCCAGCAGTACCCCGACAGGGGATGGCTACACCTTC
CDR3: CASSTPTGDGYTF

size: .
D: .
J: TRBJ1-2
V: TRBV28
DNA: TGTGCCAGACAGGACAGAAGATGGGGTGGCTACACCTTC
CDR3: CARQDRRWGGYTF

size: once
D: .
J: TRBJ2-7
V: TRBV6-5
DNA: TGTGCCAGCGGTAGGGGAAACCACGAGCAGTACTTC
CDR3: CASGRGNHEQYF

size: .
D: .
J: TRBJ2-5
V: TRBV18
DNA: TGTGCCAGCTCACCACCGCGGTCTCAGCGGGAGACCCAGTACTTC
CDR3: CASSPPRSQRETQYF

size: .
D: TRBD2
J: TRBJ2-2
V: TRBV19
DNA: TGTGCCAGTATGCTAGCGGGAGCGGGCACCGGGGAGCTGTTTTTT
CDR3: CASMLAGAGTGELFF

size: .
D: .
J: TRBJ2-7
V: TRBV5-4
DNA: TGTGCCAGCAGCTTAGGGGGGGACAGGCTCGCCCACGAGCAGTACTTC
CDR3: CASSLGGDRLAHEQYF

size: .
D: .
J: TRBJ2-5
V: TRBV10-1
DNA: TGCGCCAGCAGTGAGTCGATGGGCAGGGAGGAGACCCAGTACTTC
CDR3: CASSESMGREETQYF

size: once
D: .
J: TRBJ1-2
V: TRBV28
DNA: TGTGCCAGCGCTGAAAGGCGGGGCTCCGGTGGCTACACCTTC
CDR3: CASAERRGSGGYTF

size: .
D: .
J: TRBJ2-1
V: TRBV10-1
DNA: TGCGCCAGCGCCCAGACAGCTCCTAACAATGAGCAGTTCTTC
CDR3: CASAQTAPNNEQFF

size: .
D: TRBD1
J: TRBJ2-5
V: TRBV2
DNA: TGTGCCAGCACGAGGGACAGAGAAGAGACCCAGTACTTC
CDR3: CASTRDREETQYF